This T cell receptor (beta chain) was retrieved from a study of identical twins. Study-wide results and limits: Analyses of zero insertions could be partly confounded by invariant MAIT and iNKT cells.

Worth noting for this clonotype: Its antigen is not identified.

Each CDR3 protein is one row after TCRdb ran MiXCR on the 5' RACE reads. The table has under 800,000 distinct CDR3 sequences, 21% seen once. V gave up 3 bases and J gave up 6 bases, with 13 bases separating them. The CDR3 length is 14 residues. The germline V gene has CDR1 SGDLS and CDR2 YYNGEE. Each donor (without exception) was a healthy Caucasian. The sample was also linked to a second study, of T cells expressing NK-cell markers. From that report: The CD3+CD56-NKG2C+ fraction of several donors was likewise dominated by these clonotypes.

The sample taken for sequencing was PBMCs. The gene calls are TRBV9 and TRBJ1-5; tentative D call: TRBD1 (6 bases). This TCR was sampled from a woman in her late teens or twenties in good health. DNA of the CDR3: TGTGCCAGCAGCGGCGACAGGTGGGGTCAGCCCCAGCATTTT. It encodes CASSGDRWGQPQHF.